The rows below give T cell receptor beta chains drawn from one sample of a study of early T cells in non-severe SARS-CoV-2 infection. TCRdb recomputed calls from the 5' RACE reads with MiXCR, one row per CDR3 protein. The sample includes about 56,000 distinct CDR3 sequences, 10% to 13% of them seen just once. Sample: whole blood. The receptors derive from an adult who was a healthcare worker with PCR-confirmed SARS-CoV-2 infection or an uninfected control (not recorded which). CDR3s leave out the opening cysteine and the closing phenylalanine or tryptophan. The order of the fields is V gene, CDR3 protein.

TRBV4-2,ASSLGTGSGETQY
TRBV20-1,STRRSSNQPQH
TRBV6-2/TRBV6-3,ASRPGTTTTLEQY
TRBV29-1,SVPLVLNEQF
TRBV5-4,ASSLGASGRAGDNEQF
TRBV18,ASSPFRTSGRYNEQF
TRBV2,ASSSTGSSYNEQF
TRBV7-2,ASRLYLAGGNNEQF
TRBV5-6,ASSLVGYEQY
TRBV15,ATSRDPGHALRQETQY
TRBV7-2,ASSLDYSSYEQY
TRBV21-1,ASSNERVDTEAF
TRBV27,ASSPSGPQETQY
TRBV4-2,ASSQDPTYGYT
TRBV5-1,ASSLAGGLVYQETQY
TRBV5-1,ASSWEGRIAGELF